This T cell receptor beta chain was documented in a study of blood T cell repertoires in COVID-19. The count of this clone is one. V lost 7 bases and J lost 3, with 19 bases in between. The CDR3 runs 15 residues. Germline values: CDR1 SGHAT, CDR2 FQNNGV. Generated by immunoSEQ multiplex PCR, the TCRdb table keeps only in-frame clones and is missing some. The sample consists of about 430,000 clones, 70% to 90% of them appearing once. J is TRBJ2-7 and V is TRBV11-2; a weak D match, TRBD2 (6 bases). Sequenced sample: PBMCs or T cells enriched from blood (not recorded which). This receptor was obtained from a woman under 30 who had been exposed to COVID-19. The CDR3 bases are TGTGCCAGCATTCTAGGGGTGGGGGGAATCTACGAGCAGTACTTC. This translates into CASILGVGGIYEQYF.